This TCR beta chain came from a study of blood T cell repertoires in COVID-19. The CDR3 is 12 amino acids. Trimming left V 0 bases short and J 7 bases short, with 7 bases between. Looked up from germline, CDR1 is GTSNPN and CDR2 is SVGIG (reference sequence). As handled by the study authors: Estimated nucleated cell counts came from reference gene primer amplification. Method: immunoSEQ multiplex PCR; TCRdb's copy keeps in-frame clones and lacks some. That table supplies the V and J calls and clone size; D and trimming were determined from the DNA. The sample records roughly 190,000 clones, 94% being singletons. Patients of the Seattle cohort, enrolled during active infection, were followed longitudinally. This clone appeared once.

Sequencing was performed on peripheral blood. This clonotype was sampled from a man aged 25-45 years with COVID-19, enrolled during active disease. V gene TRBV30 combines with J gene TRBJ1-3; D gene uncertain. CDR3 sequence (DNA): TGTGCCTGGAGTGTAGGCGGGAACACCATATATTTT. Protein sequence: CAWSVGGNTIYF.